This T cell receptor (beta chain) stems from a study of molecular identifiers for immune sequencing clone quantification. This clonotype was observed a handful of times. The germline V gene encodes CDR1 MNHEY and CDR2 SVGEGT. The CDR3 consists of 13 residues. The V segment lost 2 bases and the J segment 6 bases; nucleotides outside the gene matches: 1. TCRdb reanalysed the PCR reads using MiXCR and keeps one entry per CDR3 protein. The profile shows about 320,000 distinct CDR3 sequences, over 20% of them singletons. The rearrangement uses TRBV6-2 or TRBV6-3 and TRBJ2-1; 7 bases are a match to TRBD2. Sequenced: naive CD8+ T cells from blood, with Jurkat cell RNA spiked in. Regarding subset: FACS-sorted CD8+CD4-CCR7+CD45RA+ naive T cells. The sequence was obtained from a human donor in good health. Some libraries in this study had Jurkat cell RNA spiked in. CDR3 amino acids: CASSYGTINEQFF. In DNA form, the CDR3 reads TGTGCCAGCAGTTACGGGACTATCAATGAGCAGTTCTTC.